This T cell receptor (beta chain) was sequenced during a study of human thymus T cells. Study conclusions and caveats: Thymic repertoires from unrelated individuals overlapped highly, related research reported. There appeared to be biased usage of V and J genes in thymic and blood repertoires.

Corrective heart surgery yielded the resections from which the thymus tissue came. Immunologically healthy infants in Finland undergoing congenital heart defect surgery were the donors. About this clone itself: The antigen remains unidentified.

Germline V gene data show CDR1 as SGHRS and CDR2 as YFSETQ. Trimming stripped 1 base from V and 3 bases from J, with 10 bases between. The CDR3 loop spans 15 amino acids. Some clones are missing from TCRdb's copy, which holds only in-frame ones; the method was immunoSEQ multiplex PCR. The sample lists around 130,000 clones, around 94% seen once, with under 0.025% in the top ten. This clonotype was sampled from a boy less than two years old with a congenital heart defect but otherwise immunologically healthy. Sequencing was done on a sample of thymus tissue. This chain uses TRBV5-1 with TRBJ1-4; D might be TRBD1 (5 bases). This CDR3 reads CASSLIGTPNEKLFF. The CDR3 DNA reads TGCGCCAGCAGCTTGATCGGGACCCCTAATGAAAAACTGTTTTTT. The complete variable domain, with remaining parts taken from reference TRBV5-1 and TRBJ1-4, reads KAGVTQTPRYLIKTRGQQVTLSCSPISGHRSVSWYQQTPGQGLQFLFEYFSETQRNKGNFPGRFSGRQFSNSRSEMNVSTLELGDSALYLCASSLIGTPNEKLFFGSGTQLSVL.